The source of this T cell receptor (beta chain) is a study of pediatric ulcerative colitis. TCRdb's table, derived via immunoSEQ multiplex PCR, lists solely in-frame clones and lacks some. The table shows about 9,500 clones, with around nine tenths occurring only once. This clone appeared a single time. Its specificity is not known. Colonoscopy and blood draw happened at the same time. Notes on the study in general: Acute severe colitis showed lower rectal diversity from clonal expansions.

Trimming removed 5 bases from V and 5 bases from J; junction bases left unmatched: 7. CDR3 length: 14 amino acids. Germline V gene lookup returns CDR1 LNHDA and CDR2 SQIVND (reference sequence). This sequence was found in a girl between 5 and 17 years old with moderate ulcerative colitis. The chain links TRBV19 to TRBJ1-1; 8 nucleotides agree with TRBD1. Sequencing was carried out using blood. CDR3 in amino acids: CASSRDRLSTEAFF. For the CDR3, the DNA is TGTGCCAGTAGTCGGGACAGGTTAAGTACTGAAGCTTTCTTT.